The 29 T cell receptor beta chains given below trace back to one sample, sequenced in a study of blood T cell repertoires in COVID-19. The method was immunoSEQ multiplex PCR; TCRdb's version includes in-frame clones alone and lacks a portion of them. The sample holds 200,000 to 300,000 clones, 70% to 85% seen once. Sequencing was carried out using peripheral blood. The receptors were gathered from a woman aged 80 or older with acute or convalescent COVID-19.

CDR3 DNA sequence: TGTGCCAGTAGGGAGGAGGGTTATGGGGATCAGCCCCAGCATTTT. Translation: CASREEGYGDQPQHF. The chain combines TRBV19 with TRBJ1-5, with no clear D. Trimming stripped 6 bases from V and 5 bases from J, with 17 bases between. From germline, CDR1 is LNHDA and CDR2 SQIVND (reference sequence). The CDR3 length is 15 residues. Variable domain in full (rest from reference TRBV19 and TRBJ1-5): DGGITQSPKYLFRKEGQNVTLSCEQNLNHDAMYWYRQDPGQGLRLIYYSQIVNDFQKGDIAEGYSVSREKKESFPLTVTSAQKNPTAFYLCASREEGYGDQPQHFGDGTRLSIL.

The chain uses TRBV29-1 and TRBJ1-6, with 8 bases aligning to TRBD1. CDR1 is SQVTM, CDR2 ANQGSEA, per germline. V trimming: 7 bases; J trimming: 7 bases; junction bases outside the gene matches: 6. This CDR3 contains 13 residues. The CDR3 DNA sequence: TGCAGCGCCAAGGACAGGGAAAATTCACCCCTCCACTTT. Amino acids: CSAKDRENSPLHF.

The chain has TRBV28 and TRBJ1-2; 8 bases are shared with TRBD1. CDR1 and CDR2 (germline): MDHEN, SYDVKM. Germline trimming cut 2 bases from V and 4 bases from J; bases unmatched to any gene: 6. CDR3 length: 15 amino acids. The CDR3 sequence: CASSLQQGGSYGYTF. In DNA, the CDR3 is TGTGCCAGCAGTTTACAACAGGGGGGCAGCTATGGCTACACCTTC.

This chain connects TRBV19 to TRBJ2-2; 8 positions match TRBD1. With 7 bases clipped from V and 4 bases from J, the junction kept 8 bases outside the gene matches. The CDR3 spans 15 residues. Germline CDR1 reads LNHDA; CDR2 reads SQIVND (reference sequence). The chain's CDR3 is CASMYGTGGTGELFF. DNA of the CDR3: TGTGCCAGTATGTACGGGACAGGAGGCACCGGGGAGCTGTTTTTT.

The chain joins TRBV5-6 to TRBJ2-5; weak D call: TRBD1 (6 bases). The V and J ends lost 4 bases and 7 bases respectively, with 20 bases between them. The CDR3 contains 15 residues. Per germline, CDR1 SGHDT and CDR2 YYEEEE. The CDR3 nucleotides are TGTGCCAGCAGCGCAGGGACGGACAGTGTATGGACCCAGTACTTC. Protein: CASSAGTDSVWTQYF.

This chain uses TRBV19 with TRBJ1-3; D call uncertain. Trimming removed 5 bases from V and 0 bases from J, with 5 bases in between. The germline gives CDR1 LNHDA, CDR2 SQIVND (reference sequence). The CDR3 consists of 13 residues. CDR3 in amino acids: CASSYSSGNTIYF. CDR3 nucleotide sequence: TGTGCCAGTAGTTACAGCTCTGGAAACACCATATATTTT.

The V and J genes are TRBV29-1 and TRBJ1-4; D unclear. The germline CDR1 and CDR2 sequences are SQVTM and ANQGSEA. CDR3 length: 17 amino acids. The V end was cut by 6 bases, the J end by 3 bases, with 23 bases between. CDR3 coding DNA: TGCAGCGTCCTAATACCGGGGATCGGGTCGGCTAATGAAAAACTGTTTTTT. This encodes CSVLIPGIGSANEKLFF.

V and J are TRBV5-1 and TRBJ2-7; 8 positions match TRBD1. The V segment lost 4 bases and the J segment 5 bases; nucleotides outside the gene matches: 11. In germline, CDR1 is SGHRS, CDR2 YFSETQ. CDR3 length equals 15 residues. CDR3 region: CASSRGQGTGDEQYF. CDR3 sequence (DNA): TGCGCCAGCAGCCGAGGACAGGGCACCGGGGACGAGCAGTACTTC.

The table lists this clone with a count of one. The CDR3 here is CASSPQRTGYYEQYF. The CDR3 coding sequence is TGTGCCAGCTCACCACAAAGGACAGGGTACTACGAGCAGTACTTC. V gene TRBV18 combines with J gene TRBJ2-7; 8 bases are shared with TRBD1. The CDR3 sequence is 15 residues long. V trimming: 1 base; J trimming: 3 bases; junction bases outside the gene matches: 5. Germline V lookup: CDR1 KGHSH, CDR2 LQKENI.

Written as DNA, the CDR3 is TGTGCCAGCAGCGTAGGATGGAAGGGACAAAATGAAAAACTGTTTTTT. This sequence encodes CASSVGWKGQNEKLFF. This chain joins TRBV9 and TRBJ1-4, with D possibly TRBD1 on 6 matching bases. The CDR3 totals 16 residues. V lost 0 bases and J lost 5, with 14 bases in between. Per germline, CDR1 SGDLS and CDR2 YYNGEE.

V and J are TRBV12-3 or TRBV12-4 and TRBJ1-2, with a possible D match to TRBD1 (6 bases). CDR3 length equals 13 residues. V dropped 6 bases and J dropped 2 bases, with 10 bases sitting between them. The CDR3 here is CASSRQGNYGYTF. The DNA of the CDR3 is TGTGCCAGCAGCCGCCAGGGGAACTATGGCTACACCTTC.

Comments on this clone: Other DNA sequences of this sample code for an identical CDR3. The chain is built from TRBV7-9 and TRBJ2-7; D possibly corresponds to TRBD1 (5 bases). The length of the CDR3 is 12 residues. V was shortened by 4 bases and J by 4 bases, with 8 bases between the two germline ends. In germline, CDR1 is SEHNR, CDR2 FQNEAQ (reference sequence). CDR3 nucleotides: TGTGCCAGCAGCTCGCAGGGATACGAGCAGTACTTC. Protein product: CASSSQGYEQYF.

The chain combines TRBV7-8 with TRBJ2-3, with D tentatively TRBD2 (6 bases). In germline, CDR1 is SGHVS, CDR2 FQNEAQ. With 2 bases removed from V and 11 bases from J, the gap between germline ends came to 23 bases. The CDR3 has 16 amino acids. CDR3: CASSLSEAGRLKGQYF. The CDR3 DNA sequence: TGTGCCAGCAGCTTAAGTGAGGCGGGGCGACTCAAGGGGCAGTATTTT.

The chain has TRBV19 and TRBJ1-1; D is unclear. Germline V gives CDR1 LNHDA, CDR2 SQIVND (reference sequence). This CDR3 contains 14 residues. Trimming cost V 4 bases and J 1 base, with 10 bases left between them. The CDR3, as DNA: TGTGCCAGTAGTAAATCCGAGGGGAACACTGAAGCTTTCTTT. This translates into CASSKSEGNTEAFF.

The J gene is TRBJ2-1, the V gene TRBV4-1; maybe TRBD1 (5 bases). The CDR3 sequence is 17 residues long. V was shortened by 0 bases and J by 2 bases, with 14 bases between the two germline ends. Germline-derived CDR1 and CDR2 are MGHRA and YSYEKL. The CDR3 here is CASSQDYRQSPYNEQFF. CDR3 bases: TGCGCCAGCAGCCAAGATTATAGACAGAGTCCCTACAATGAGCAGTTCTTC.

The chain has TRBV14 and TRBJ1-1, with no clear D. The V end lost 4 bases, the J end lost 5 bases, and 11 bases lay between the germline ends. This CDR3 is built from 13 residues. In germline, CDR1 is SGHDN, CDR2 FVKESK. As DNA, the CDR3 is TGTGCCAGCAGCCCCGAGCTGGTAACTGAAGCTTTCTTT. It encodes CASSPELVTEAFF.

J is TRBJ1-6 and V is TRBV4-1; perhaps TRBD1 as D (6 bases). Trimming shortened V by 10 bases and J by 0 bases, and 10 bases separated the two germline ends. From germline, CDR1 is MGHRA and CDR2 YSYEKL. CDR3 length: 14 residues. In DNA form, the CDR3 reads TGCGCCACTGCGGACAGCTCCTATAATTCACCCCTCCACTTT. This codes for CATADSSYNSPLHF.

The chain recombines TRBV13 with TRBJ1-6; no reliable D call. Trimming took 9 bases from V and 0 from J, leaving 9 bases between them. In germline, CDR1 is PRHDT, CDR2 FYEKMQ (reference sequence). There are 14 residues in the CDR3. CDR3 sequence reads: CASGVHSYNSPLHF. The CDR3 DNA sequence: TGTGCCAGTGGAGTCCACTCCTATAATTCACCCCTCCACTTT.

V and J are TRBV30 and TRBJ1-2; TRBD1 matches 9 bases. CDR3 length: 13 residues. Germline V CDR1 and CDR2: GTSNPN, SVGIG (reference sequence). Losses at the gene ends were 7 bases for V and 2 bases for J; bases not matched to a gene: 5. Written as DNA, the CDR3 is TGTGCCTTAAAGGACAGGGGCAACTATGGCTACACCTTC. As protein: CALKDRGNYGYTF.

CDR3 nucleotides: TGTGCCAGTAGTCCCTGGGACATAATCACCTATGGCTACACCTTC. Protein sequence: CASSPWDIITYGYTF. This chain connects TRBV19 to TRBJ1-2; D might be TRBD1 (6 bases). From germline, CDR1 is LNHDA and CDR2 SQIVND (reference sequence). V dropped 5 bases and J dropped 4 bases, with 17 bases sitting between them. The CDR3 contains 15 residues.

The chain combines TRBV19 with TRBJ2-3; possibly TRBD2 for D (7 bases). This CDR3 is 15 amino acids long. The germline V gene encodes CDR1 LNHDA and CDR2 SQIVND (reference sequence). The V end lost 7 bases, the J end lost 5 bases, and 19 bases lay between the germline ends. The CDR3 region has the DNA TGTGCCAGTACCCCTATAGGGGGGGCGGGAGATACGCAGTATTTT. It is translated as CASTPIGGAGDTQYF.

This clone was observed a handful of times. V usage is TRBV6-2 or TRBV6-3 and J usage is TRBJ2-1; D uncertain. CDR1 is MNHEY, CDR2 SVGEGT, per germline. This CDR3 region has 12 residues. V dropped 5 bases and J dropped 4 bases, with 6 bases sitting between them. The CDR3 DNA is TGTGCCAGCAGTCAAGCTTACAATGAGCAGTTCTTC. This codes for CASSQAYNEQFF.

The chain couples TRBV5-5 to TRBJ1-6, with a tentative D call TRBD1 (6 bases). The CDR3 is 17 residues long. Germline CDR1 SGHKS, CDR2 YYEKEE (reference sequence). Trimming stripped 3 bases from V and 0 bases from J, with 13 bases between. For the CDR3, the DNA is TGTGCCAGCAGCTGGGCCACAGGGTCCTCCTATAATTCACCCCTCCACTTT. It is translated as CASSWATGSSYNSPLHF.

The DNA for the CDR3 is TGTGCCAGCGGCGTTAGCGGGGGCACAGATACGCAGTATTTT. Its protein product is CASGVSGGTDTQYF. The rearrangement joins TRBV28 to TRBJ2-3; 8 nucleotides align to TRBD2. The germline gives CDR1 MDHEN, CDR2 SYDVKM. With V trimmed by 8 bases and J by 1 base, 5 bases remained unmatched. The CDR3 contains 14 residues.

The rearrangement uses TRBV7-8 and TRBJ1-1; 11 positions agree with TRBD1. V lost 5 bases to trimming and J lost 2 bases; unmatched junction nucleotides: 4. This CDR3 contains 15 residues. Germline V gene lookup returns CDR1 SGHVS and CDR2 FQNEAQ. CDR3: CASSLDRGLNTEAFF. The CDR3 DNA is TGTGCCAGCAGCCTGGACAGGGGGCTAAACACTGAAGCTTTCTTT.

The chain recombines TRBV10-2 with TRBJ1-4, with 9 bases identical to TRBD1. The CDR3 loop spans 16 amino acids. Germline CDR1 WSHSY, CDR2 SAAADI. V lost 0 bases to trimming and J lost 8 bases; unmatched junction nucleotides: 7. The CDR3 sequence: CASSESAGTGQEKLFF. The CDR3 DNA is TGCGCCAGCAGTGAGTCCGCCGGGACAGGGCAAGAAAAACTGTTTTTT.

The chain recombines TRBV3-1 (or the pseudogene TRBV3-2) with TRBJ2-2, with D possibly being TRBD2 (6 bases). This CDR3 spans 18 amino acids. With 2 bases removed from V and 7 bases from J, the gap between germline ends came to 23 bases. Germline V gene sequence: CDR1 LGHDT, CDR2 YNNKEL (reference sequence). CDR3 sequence reads: CASSQISGVRWGGGELFF. The CDR3, as DNA: TGTGCCAGCAGCCAAATTAGTGGTGTACGATGGGGAGGCGGGGAGCTGTTTTTT.

J is TRBJ2-7 and V is TRBV27; 8 bases fit TRBD1. The CDR3 is 16 residues long. Germline V gives CDR1 MNHEY, CDR2 SMNVEV (reference sequence). V trimming: 7 bases; J trimming: 1 base; junction bases outside the gene matches: 12. CDR3 nucleotide sequence: TGTGCCAGCAAACGGTCAGGGGGCTTCCGGTCCTACGAGCAGTACTTC. Its protein product is CASKRSGGFRSYEQYF.

This sequence joins TRBV13 and TRBJ2-2; D call uncertain. Trimming removed 0 bases from V and 1 base from J, with 9 bases in between. The germline V gene encodes CDR1 PRHDT and CDR2 FYEKMQ (reference sequence). This CDR3 has 16 residues. The CDR3 loop is CASSLGARKNTGELFF. The CDR3 DNA reads TGTGCCAGCAGCTTAGGGGCCCGAAAGAACACCGGGGAGCTGTTTTTT. Supplemented by reference TRBV13 and TRBJ2-2, the full variable domain reads AAGVIQSPRHLIKEKRETATLKCYPIPRHDTVYWYQQGPGQDPQFLISFYEKMQSDKGSIPDRFSAQQFSDYHSELNMSSLELGDSALYFCASSLGARKNTGELFFGEGSRLTVL.